This T cell receptor (beta chain) was obtained from a study of blood T cells in healthy people across ages. Extraction yielded at least 6 micrograms of total RNA per sample. Study results and limitations: PBMCs left unsorted prevented a conclusive naive versus antigen-experienced comparison. Aged donors had fewer naive CD4+ cells and lower diversity than long-lived donors.

The second PCR ran roughly 6 to 11 cycles with a sample-barcoded 5' primer and J-beta primers. Using its own MiXCR run on the 5' RACE reads, TCRdb lists one record per CDR3 protein. The data hold over 600,000 distinct CDR3 sequences, with roughly three fifths observed a single time. As regards this clonotype: Its antigen is not identified.

Germline V lookup: CDR1 SQVTM, CDR2 ANQGSEA. Trimming left V 7 bases short and J 2 bases short, with 8 bases between. CDR3 size: 11 residues. This sequence joins TRBV29-1 and TRBJ1-2; D may be TRBD1 (5 bases). The TCR originated in a man aged 35-49 years in good health. The specimen was blood. The CDR3 sequence is CSARENYGYTF. The CDR3 DNA sequence: TGCAGCGCCAGGGAGAACTATGGCTACACCTTC.